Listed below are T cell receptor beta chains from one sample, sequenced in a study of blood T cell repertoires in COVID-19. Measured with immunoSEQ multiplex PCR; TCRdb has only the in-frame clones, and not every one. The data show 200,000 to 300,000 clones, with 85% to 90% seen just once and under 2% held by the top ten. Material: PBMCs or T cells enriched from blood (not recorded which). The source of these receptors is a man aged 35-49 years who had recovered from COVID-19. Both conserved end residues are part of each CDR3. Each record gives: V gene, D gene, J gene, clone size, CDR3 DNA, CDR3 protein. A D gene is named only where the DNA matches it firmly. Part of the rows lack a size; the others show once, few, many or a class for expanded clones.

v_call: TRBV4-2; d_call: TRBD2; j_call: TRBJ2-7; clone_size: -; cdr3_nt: TGTGCCAGCAGCCAAGAGGAGGGGCTAGCGGCCTCCTACGAGCAGTACTTC; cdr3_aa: CASSQEEGLAASYEQYF
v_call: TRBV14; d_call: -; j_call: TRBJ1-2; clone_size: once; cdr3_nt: TGTGCCAGCAGCCAAGATCGAGCAGGGAGCTACACCTTC; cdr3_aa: CASSQDRAGSYTF
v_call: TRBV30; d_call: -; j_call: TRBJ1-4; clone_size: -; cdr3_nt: TGTGCCTGGAGCTCTACTAATGAAAAACTGTTTTTT; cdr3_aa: CAWSSTNEKLFF
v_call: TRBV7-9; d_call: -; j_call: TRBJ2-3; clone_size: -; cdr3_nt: TGTGCCGGAGTAGATCCGGGATCAGATACGCAGTATTTT; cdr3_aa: CAGVDPGSDTQYF
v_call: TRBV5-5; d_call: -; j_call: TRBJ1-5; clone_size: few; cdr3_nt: TGTGCCAGCAGCGGGGAGGGGTATAGCAATCAGCCCCAGCATTTT; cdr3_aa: CASSGEGYSNQPQHF
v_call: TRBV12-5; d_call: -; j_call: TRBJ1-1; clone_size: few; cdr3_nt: TGTGCTAGTCGCGGGACGGCAAACACTGAAGCTTTCTTT; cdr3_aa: CASRGTANTEAFF
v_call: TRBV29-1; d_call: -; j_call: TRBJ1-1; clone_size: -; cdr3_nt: TGCAGCGTACATCCTGGGGGCATGAACACTGAAGCTTTCTTT; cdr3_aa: CSVHPGGMNTEAFF
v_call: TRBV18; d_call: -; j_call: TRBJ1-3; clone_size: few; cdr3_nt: TGTGCCAGCTCACCTTTCGGCCGAGGGGGAAACACCATATATTTT; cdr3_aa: CASSPFGRGGNTIYF
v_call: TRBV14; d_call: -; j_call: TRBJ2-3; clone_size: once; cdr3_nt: TGTGCCAGCAGCCAAGATAGAGTCGGGACAAAGCAGTATTTT; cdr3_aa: CASSQDRVGTKQYF
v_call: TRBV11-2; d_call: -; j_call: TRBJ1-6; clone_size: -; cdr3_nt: TGTGCCAGCACACAAAACTATAATTCACCCCTCCACTTT; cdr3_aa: CASTQNYNSPLHF
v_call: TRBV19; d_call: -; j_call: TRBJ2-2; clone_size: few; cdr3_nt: TGTGCCAGTACCTCAGGAGGCGGGGAGCTGTTTTTT; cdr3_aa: CASTSGGGELFF
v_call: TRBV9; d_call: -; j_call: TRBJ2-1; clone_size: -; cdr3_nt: TGTGCCAGCAGCGTAGTTAACGGGAAATCCGGTGAGCAGTTCTTC; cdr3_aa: CASSVVNGKSGEQFF
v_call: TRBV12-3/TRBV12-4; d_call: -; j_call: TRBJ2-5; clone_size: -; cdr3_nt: TGTGCCAGCAGTTTCGACAGAGAAGAGACCCAGTACTTC; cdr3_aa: CASSFDREETQYF
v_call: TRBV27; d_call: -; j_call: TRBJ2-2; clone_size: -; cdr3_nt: TGTGCCAGCAGGATCGCGGGCGCGAACACCGGGGAGCTGTTTTTT; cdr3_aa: CASRIAGANTGELFF
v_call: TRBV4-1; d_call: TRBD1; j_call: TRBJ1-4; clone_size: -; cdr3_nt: TGCGCCAGCAGCCAACTTGTTATAAAAGGGAGGACAGGCAACCCCCCTTTAAAACTGTTTTTT; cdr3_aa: CASSQLVIKGRTGNPPLKLFF
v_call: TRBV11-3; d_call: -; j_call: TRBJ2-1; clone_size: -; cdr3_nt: TGTGCCAGCAGCCCGGAGGGGTACAATGAGCAGTTCTTC; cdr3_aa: CASSPEGYNEQFF
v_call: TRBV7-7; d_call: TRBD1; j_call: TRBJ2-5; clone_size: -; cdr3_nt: TGTGCCAGCAGCTTAGCTCGGGACAGGGAAGAGACCCAGTACTTC; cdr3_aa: CASSLARDREETQYF
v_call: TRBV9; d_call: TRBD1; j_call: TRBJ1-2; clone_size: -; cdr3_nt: TGTGCCAGCAGCGTAGGGGACAGGGGTAGCTATGGCTACACCTTC; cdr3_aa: CASSVGDRGSYGYTF
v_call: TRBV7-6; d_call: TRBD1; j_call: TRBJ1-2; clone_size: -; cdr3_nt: TGTGCCAGCAGCACGGGACAGGGCGGAGGCTACACCTTC; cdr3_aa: CASSTGQGGGYTF
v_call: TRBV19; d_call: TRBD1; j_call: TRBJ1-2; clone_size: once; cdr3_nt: TGTGCCAGTAGTATTGAGGCGGCAGGGGGGTATGGCTACACCTTC; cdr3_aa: CASSIEAAGGYGYTF
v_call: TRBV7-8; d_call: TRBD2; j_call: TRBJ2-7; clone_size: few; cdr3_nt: TGTGCCTCTGGGGGACTAGCGTTTGACGAGCAGTACTTC; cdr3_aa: CASGGLAFDEQYF
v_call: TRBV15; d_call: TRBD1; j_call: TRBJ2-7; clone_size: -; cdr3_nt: TGTGCCACCTCCGATCCGGGACAGGGGGCTTACGAGCAGTACTTC; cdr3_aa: CATSDPGQGAYEQYF
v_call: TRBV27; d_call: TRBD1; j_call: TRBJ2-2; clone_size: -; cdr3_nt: TGTGCCAGCAGTTTATGGCAGGGGGCGGTCGGGGAGCTGTTTTTT; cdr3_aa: CASSLWQGAVGELFF
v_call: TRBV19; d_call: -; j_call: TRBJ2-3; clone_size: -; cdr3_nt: TGTGCCAGCAGGGGAATAGCGACAGATACGCAGTATTTT; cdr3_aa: CASRGIATDTQYF
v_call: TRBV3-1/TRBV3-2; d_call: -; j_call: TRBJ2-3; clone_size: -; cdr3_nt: TGTGCCAGCAGCCAATTCCTCTCAGATACGCAGTATTTT; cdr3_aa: CASSQFLSDTQYF
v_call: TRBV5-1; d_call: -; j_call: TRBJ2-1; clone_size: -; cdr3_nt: TGCGCCAGCAGCATTACTAGTTTAAATGAGCAGTTCTTC; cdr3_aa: CASSITSLNEQFF
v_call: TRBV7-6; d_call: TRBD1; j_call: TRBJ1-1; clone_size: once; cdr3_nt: TGTGCCAGCAGCCGCGGACAGGGCGGTGAAGCTTTCTTT; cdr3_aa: CASSRGQGGEAFF
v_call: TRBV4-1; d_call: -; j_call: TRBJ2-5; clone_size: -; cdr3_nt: TGCGCCAGCAGCCAAGGGCTCCAAGAGACCCAGTACTTC; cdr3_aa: CASSQGLQETQYF